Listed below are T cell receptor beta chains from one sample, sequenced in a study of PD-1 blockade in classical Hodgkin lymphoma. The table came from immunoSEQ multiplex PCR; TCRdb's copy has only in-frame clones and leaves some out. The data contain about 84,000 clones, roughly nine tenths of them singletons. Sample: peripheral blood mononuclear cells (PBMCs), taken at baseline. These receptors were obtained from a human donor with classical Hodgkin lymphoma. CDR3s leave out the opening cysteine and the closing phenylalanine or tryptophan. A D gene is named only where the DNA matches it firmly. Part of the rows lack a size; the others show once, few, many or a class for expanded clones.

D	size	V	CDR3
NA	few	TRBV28	ASSLLGINYGYT
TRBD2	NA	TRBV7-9	ASSPGVAGFDTGELF
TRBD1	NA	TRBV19	ASRQGASSNQPQH
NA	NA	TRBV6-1	ATEGEFSYNEQF
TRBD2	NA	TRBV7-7	ASSLDIAGGRRTQY
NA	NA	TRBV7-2	ASSLGGRGNTEAF
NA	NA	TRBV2	ARQRDRTDTQY
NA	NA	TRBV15	ATSRERNSNQPQH
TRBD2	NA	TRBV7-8	ASSPPRAGLAGGDTGELF
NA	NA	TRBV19	ASTLGWGELNTEAF
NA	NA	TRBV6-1	ASSRWTETEAF
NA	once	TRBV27	ASGSRDPWARNTEAF
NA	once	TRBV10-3	AISESLSGSYSDEAF
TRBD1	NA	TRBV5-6	ASSVYRGRVYYGYT
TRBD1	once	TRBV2	ASSRDSLVGNTIY
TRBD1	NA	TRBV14	ASSLPTGGQETQY
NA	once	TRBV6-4	ASSDGREGDEQF
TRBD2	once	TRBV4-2	ASSQDPGRGLAAGELF
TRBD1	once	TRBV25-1	ASSEYHSGQGGNEQF
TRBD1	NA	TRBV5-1	ASSLEGARGNTEAF
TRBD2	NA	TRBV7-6	ASSQNLAGPRTEQF
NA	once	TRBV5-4	ASSSRTGENTEAF
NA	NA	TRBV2	ASMADRQETQY
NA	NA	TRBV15	ATSRVRGRNYEQY
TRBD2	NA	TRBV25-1	ASSEPTSGQETQY
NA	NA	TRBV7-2	ASSFRGYGYT
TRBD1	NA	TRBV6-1	ASSDTRLGTGGYEQY
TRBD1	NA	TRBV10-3	AIRGTGRGTGELF
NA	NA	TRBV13	ASSLGGSSGNTIY